Below are 27 T cell receptor beta chains sequenced from a single sample in a study of human T cells and chemical hapten exposure. Described time point: patch test 3, about 24 weeks after DPC sensitization. Treatment indicated: therapeutic diphenylcyclopropenone sensitization with weekly scalp DPC. From the RACE reads, TCRdb called clonotypes with MiXCR, one entry per CDR3 protein. The table records more than 45,000 distinct CDR3 sequences, roughly an eighth of them present only once. This specimen was whole blood, taken in connection with sensitization to the hapten diphenylcyclopropenone (DPC). These receptors came from a man aged 25 to 40 with alopecia areata. Some clones in this sample may be carry-over from other donors' samples.

Ten or more counts support this clonotype. V is TRBV24-1 and J is TRBJ2-1, with 12 bases matching TRBD2. The J segment lost 3 bases and the V segment lost 2 bases, leaving 7 bases of the junction unmatched. Germline V gene data show CDR1 as KGHDR and CDR2 as SFDVKD. This CDR3 has 18 amino acids. As DNA, the CDR3 is TGTGCCACCAGTGATTCCCCAACTAGCGGGGGGTTCTACAATGAGCAGTTCTTC. The encoded protein is CATSDSPTSGGFYNEQFF.

Points on this clonotype: This CDR3 is missing its conserved last phenylalanine or tryptophan, likely due to a read error. The chain carries TRBV12-3 or TRBV12-4 and TRBJ2-2, with D perhaps matching TRBD1 or TRBD2 (5 bases each). V dropped 2 bases and J dropped 6 bases, with 16 bases sitting between them. The CDR3 contains 16 residues. The CDR3: CASSLRGPQLPGELFS. CDR3 bases: TGTGCCAGCAGTTTAAGGGGACCCCAGTTGCCCGGGGAGCTGTTTTCT.

This clonotype was seen a handful of times. This chain connects TRBV7-3 to TRBJ2-2; D perhaps matches TRBD1 (5 bases). The germline CDR1 and CDR2 sequences are SGHTA and FQGTGA. The CDR3 has 15 residues. V dropped 2 bases and J dropped 1 base, with 8 bases sitting between them. This chain's CDR3 is CASSLVGVNTGELFF. The CDR3 DNA reads as TGTGCCAGCAGCTTAGTAGGGGTGAACACCGGGGAGCTGTTTTTT.

This sequence joins TRBV9 and TRBJ1-2; possible D gene TRBD1, 6 bases. V was clipped by 0 bases and J by 4 bases, with 13 bases between them. Germline loops: CDR1 SGDLS, CDR2 YYNGEE. The CDR3 totals 15 residues. The CDR3 DNA is TGTGCCAGCAGCGTAGGGGGCCAGGGGAGCTATGGCTACACCTTC. The encoded protein is CASSVGGQGSYGYTF.

This clonotype has at least ten counts. V gene TRBV30 combines with J gene TRBJ1-1; D is unresolved. The CDR3 length is 12 residues. Trimming stripped 3 bases from V and 4 bases from J, with 9 bases between. Per the germline V gene, CDR1 is GTSNPN and CDR2 is SVGIG (reference sequence). The CDR3 DNA is TGTGCCTGGAGAGGTGGCCCCACTGAAGCTTTCTTT. Protein product: CAWRGGPTEAFF.

The chain joins TRBV3-1 to TRBJ1-6, with a tentative D call TRBD1 (5 bases). The V end was cut by 8 bases, the J end by 9 bases, with 17 bases between. Germline V gene data show CDR1 as LGHDT and CDR2 as YNNKEL (reference sequence). The CDR3 loop spans 14 amino acids. CDR3 in DNA: TGTGCCAGCGGATATAGGGGCATAGGTTCACCCCTCCACTTT. Encoded protein: CASGYRGIGSPLHF.

The genes are TRBV18 and TRBJ2-7; 7 bases map to TRBD1. V lost 2 bases and J lost 1; bases outside the gene matches: 2. Per germline, CDR1 KGHSH and CDR2 LQKENI. The CDR3 sequence is 14 residues long. Here the CDR3 reads CASSPTTGSYEQYF. CDR3 nucleotides: TGTGCCAGCTCACCAACGACAGGGTCCTACGAGCAGTACTTC.

This clonotype was observed a handful of times. The genes are TRBV6-2 or TRBV6-3 and TRBJ2-1; 7 nucleotides agree with TRBD1. The CDR3 sequence is 14 residues long. Germline V lookup: CDR1 MNHEY, CDR2 SVGEGT. The junction had 10 bases not matched to a gene; V was cut back by 6 bases and J by 8 bases. The CDR3 loop reads CASSPRRTGDEQFF. In nucleotides, the CDR3 is TGTGCCAGCAGCCCCCGGCGAACAGGGGATGAGCAGTTCTTC.

The chain combines TRBV7-2 with TRBJ1-1; no clear D gene. This CDR3 has 12 residues. Germline V gene lookup returns CDR1 SGHTA and CDR2 FQGNSA. With 2 bases removed from V and 0 bases from J, the gap between germline ends came to 1 base. The DNA of the CDR3 is TGTGCCAGCAGCTTATTGAACACTGAAGCTTTCTTT. Its translation is CASSLLNTEAFF.

This clonotype has ten or more counts. CDR3 coding DNA: TGTGCCAGCAGTCTCCCACGGGAGGGAGGAATAGATACGCAGTATTTT. As protein: CASSLPREGGIDTQYF. The chain joins TRBV28 to TRBJ2-3, with TRBD2 matching 8 bases. The germline gives CDR1 MDHEN, CDR2 SYDVKM. J was trimmed by 5 bases and V by 5 bases; bases with no gene match: 12. The CDR3 has 16 amino acids.

This clonotype was recorded many times. The chain links TRBV10-2 to TRBJ2-1; 8 bases fit TRBD2. Unmatched junction bases numbered 1, after V lost 3 bases and J lost 3 bases. Germline lookup yields CDR1 WSHSY and CDR2 SAAADI. This CDR3 is built from 14 residues. The CDR3 region has the DNA TGCGCCAGCAGTGACCGGGGGGGCTACAATGAGCAGTTCTTC. Its translation is CASSDRGGYNEQFF.

This clonotype was seen many times. The chain is built from TRBV9 and TRBJ1-5; TRBD1 matches at 7 bases. Trimming cost V 0 bases and J 5 bases; bases outside gene matches: 2. The CDR3 totals 14 residues. The germline CDR1 and CDR2 sequences are SGDLS and YYNGEE. The CDR3 region is CASSVGQGDQPQHF. For the CDR3, the DNA is TGTGCCAGCAGCGTAGGGCAGGGGGATCAGCCCCAGCATTTT.

This clonotype occurred many times. The chain combines TRBV5-1 with TRBJ2-2, with D hard to call. Trimming removed 4 bases from V and 4 bases from J, with 8 bases in between. CDR1 is SGHRS, CDR2 YFSETQ, per germline. The CDR3 has 13 residues. The CDR3 DNA sequence: TGCGCCAGCAGCACTGGACCCACCGGGGAGCTGTTTTTT. Amino acid sequence: CASSTGPTGELFF.

Many counts were recorded for this clonotype. The CDR3 spells CASSFVGRGPQPQHF. CDR3 DNA sequence: TGTGCCAGCAGCTTTGTCGGGAGGGGTCCTCAGCCCCAGCATTTT. This sequence joins TRBV7-9 and TRBJ1-5; a weak D match, TRBD1 (5 bases). V gave up 3 bases and J gave up 6 bases, with 15 bases separating them. CDR1 and CDR2 (germline): SEHNR, FQNEAQ (reference sequence). This CDR3 comprises 15 residues.

The V and J genes are TRBV7-2 and TRBJ2-1; the D gene is possibly TRBD2 (6 bases). The CDR3 covers 13 residues. Trimming left V 3 bases short and J 9 bases short, with 12 bases between. Germline assignment: CDR1 SGHTA and CDR2 FQGNSA. This CDR3 is CASSFGGLGEQFF. The CDR3 bases are TGTGCCAGCAGCTTCGGAGGGTTGGGTGAGCAGTTCTTC.

This clonotype was seen only a few times. Written as DNA, the CDR3 is TGCAGCGTTGGAACAGGGACATATACGCAGCCCCAGCATTTT. Protein: CSVGTGTYTQPQHF. The rearrangement joins TRBV29-1 to TRBJ1-5; D might be TRBD1 (6 bases). CDR1 is SQVTM, CDR2 ANQGSEA, per germline. With 4 bases removed from V and 7 bases from J, the gap between germline ends came to 17 bases. The CDR3 totals 14 residues.

This clonotype was seen repeatedly, ten times or more. The chain uses TRBV9 and TRBJ1-4; unclear D gene. Germline values: CDR1 SGDLS, CDR2 YYNGEE. V was trimmed by 0 bases and J by 5 bases, leaving 11 bases between them. This CDR3 contains 15 residues. CDR3 coding DNA: TGTGCCAGCAGCGTAGGGGTAGGCACAAATGAAAAACTGTTTTTT. Encoded protein: CASSVGVGTNEKLFF.

The rearrangement links TRBV5-1 to TRBJ2-1; 8 bases fit TRBD2. The V gene end was trimmed by 4 bases and the J gene end by 10 bases; junction bases not matched to a gene: 7. This CDR3 is 13 amino acids long. Per the germline V gene, CDR1 is SGHRS and CDR2 is YFSETQ. The CDR3 region has the DNA TGCGCCAGCAGCCTAGGACTAGCATACGAGCAGTTCTTC. This encodes CASSLGLAYEQFF. The whole variable domain, filled in from reference TRBV5-1 and TRBJ2-1, reads KAGVTQTPRYLIKTRGQQVTLSCSPISGHRSVSWYQQTPGQGLQFLFEYFSETQRNKGNFPGRFSGRQFSNSRSEMNVSTLELGDSALYLCASSLGLAYEQFFGPGTRLTVL.

The table lists this clonotype with many counts. The rearrangement uses TRBV9 and TRBJ2-1; 10 bases agree with TRBD2. Trimming removed 6 bases from V and 9 bases from J; junction bases left unmatched: 9. The CDR3 is 14 amino acids. Germline V lookup: CDR1 SGDLS, CDR2 YYNGEE. CDR3 DNA: TGTGCCAGCACCTTCAGCGGGGGGGCCGGTGAGCAGTTCTTC. Protein sequence: CASTFSGGAGEQFF.

There are many counts of this clonotype. V is TRBV7-7 and J is TRBJ2-1; D gene unclear. Trimming cost V 6 bases and J 2 bases, with 14 bases left between them. This CDR3 comprises 15 residues. Germline V gene data show CDR1 as SSHAT and CDR2 as FNYEAQ (reference sequence). The DNA for the CDR3 is TGTGCCAGCAGTCCGATCCAGTCGCCCTACAATGAGCAGTTCTTC. It codes for CASSPIQSPYNEQFF.

CDR3 sequence (DNA): TGCAGCGTTGTAGGGAGAAACTATGGCTACACCTTC. It yields the protein CSVVGRNYGYTF. The V and J genes are TRBV29-1 and TRBJ1-2; unclear D gene. Germline V gene data show CDR1 as SQVTM and CDR2 as ANQGSEA. Trimming took off 4 bases at V and 2 bases at J, with 8 bases between the two ends. This CDR3 comprises 12 residues.

The J gene is TRBJ1-3, the V gene TRBV28; tentatively, D is TRBD1 (5 bases). The CDR3 is made up of 14 amino acids. Germline CDR1 reads MDHEN; CDR2 reads SYDVKM. The V and J ends lost 6 bases and 2 bases respectively, with 11 bases between them. Written as DNA, the CDR3 is TGTGCCAGCAGACCCCAGGGCCCTGGAAACACCATATATTTT. Residues: CASRPQGPGNTIYF.

In its sample, this clonotype was seen many times. This chain joins TRBV6-2 or TRBV6-3 and TRBJ1-6; 10 bases match TRBD1. Trimming took 5 bases from V and 10 from J; bases not matched to a gene: 5. The V gene's germline CDR1 is MNHEY and CDR2 SVGEGT. There are 14 residues in the CDR3. CDR3 residues: CASSLTGGNSPLHF. For the CDR3, the DNA is TGTGCCAGCAGTCTGACAGGGGGCAACTCACCCCTCCACTTT.

This clonotype came up many times. The gene calls are TRBV6-1 and TRBJ2-7, with D unresolved. V lost 3 bases, J lost 5 bases, and 8 bases lay in between. From germline, CDR1 is MNHNS and CDR2 SASEGT. The CDR3 is made up of 12 amino acids. CDR3 amino acids: CASSDTLDEQYF. Written as DNA, the CDR3 is TGTGCCAGCAGTGATACTCTCGACGAGCAGTACTTC.

This clonotype appeared many times. This rearrangement joins TRBV19 to TRBJ2-5; D is perhaps TRBD2 (7 bases). The CDR3 covers 15 residues. The germline CDR1 and CDR2 sequences are LNHDA and SQIVND (reference sequence). With 3 bases removed from V and 1 base from J, the gap between germline ends came to 12 bases. CDR3 sequence (DNA): TGTGCCAGTAGTATGGGGGGGGCAGGCCAAGAGACCCAGTACTTC. This sequence encodes CASSMGGAGQETQYF. The complete variable domain, with remaining parts taken from reference TRBV19 and TRBJ2-5, reads DGGITQSPKYLFRKEGQNVTLSCEQNLNHDAMYWYRQDPGQGLRLIYYSQIVNDFQKGDIAEGYSVSREKKESFPLTVTSAQKNPTAFYLCASSMGGAGQETQYFGPGTRLLVL.

This clonotype appeared a few times. V and J are TRBV7-2 and TRBJ2-7, with D perhaps TRBD1 (6 bases). Germline lookup yields CDR1 SGHTA and CDR2 FQGNSA. The CDR3 is 14 amino acids. V was pared by 5 bases and J by 7 bases, with 18 bases between. CDR3 sequence (DNA): TGTGCCAGCAGCCAGGGGACGGCAAAAGTGGAGCAGTACTTC. Translating it yields CASSQGTAKVEQYF.

This clonotype came up many times. The chain is built from TRBV12-3 or TRBV12-4 and TRBJ1-3; no reliable D call. Between the trimmed V and J ends, which lost 8 bases and 0 bases, there was a span of 11 bases. The length of the CDR3 is 14 residues. The CDR3 DNA is TGTGCCAGCCTAAGGTCCAACTCTGGAAACACCATATATTTT. As protein: CASLRSNSGNTIYF.